A single sample gave rise to the 25 T cell receptor beta chains below, sequenced in a study of T cell repertoires in ileal Crohn's disease (dated by TCRdb to the late 2010s). The method behind the library was the immunoSEQ multiplex PCR assay. This is the immuneACCESS table as TCRdb keeps it, with only in-frame sequences that have V and J called. A part of the clones is gone; compared with another copy, unresolved V genes explain less than half, and the rest is unexplained. In this sample the table shows about 62,000 clones, about 89% of which occur a single time. 2% to 2.5% of the sample is held by the ten biggest clonotypes. This sample's time point label indicates: neoterminal ileum biopsy at postoperative endoscopy, about 6 months after surgery. Material: ileal tissue. The receptors originated from an adult with Crohn's disease.

The V call is TRBV5-1, the J call TRBJ2-2; D possibly corresponds to TRBD1 (6 bases). The CDR3 has 15 amino acids. V dropped 2 bases and J dropped 3 bases, with 11 bases sitting between them. Germline CDR1 SGHRS, CDR2 YFSETQ. The CDR3 reads CASSLRQDYTGELFF. In DNA form, the CDR3 reads TGCGCCAGCAGCTTACGACAGGACTACACCGGGGAGCTGTTTTTT.

The genes are TRBV5-1 and TRBJ2-7; D is perhaps TRBD2 (5 bases). The CDR3 consists of 14 residues. Germline V gene lookup returns CDR1 SGHRS and CDR2 YFSETQ. V gave up 0 bases and J gave up 1 base, with 8 bases separating them. CDR3 nucleotide sequence: TGCGCCAGCAGCTTGGACGGAGGATCCTACGAGCAGTACGTC. This translates into CASSLDGGSYEQYV.

The J gene is TRBJ2-2, the V gene TRBV5-1, with D perhaps matching TRBD2 (5 bases). Germline loops: CDR1 SGHRS, CDR2 YFSETQ. This CDR3 spans 15 amino acids. The V gene lost 0 bases and the J gene lost 0 bases, with 6 bases spanning the gap. The CDR3 DNA sequence: TGCGCCAGCAGCTTGGTAGCGCCGAACACCGGGGAGCTGTTTTTT. Its protein product is CASSLVAPNTGELFF.

V gene TRBV7-8 combines with J gene TRBJ2-7; maybe TRBD1 (5 bases). With 5 bases removed from V and 2 bases from J, the gap between germline ends came to 13 bases. Germline CDR1 and CDR2: SGHVS and FQNEAQ. The CDR3 extends over 14 amino acids. As DNA, the CDR3 is TGTGCCAGCAGCATCCAAGGGGTAACCTACGAGCAGTACTTC. Its translation is CASSIQGVTYEQYF.

The V and J genes are TRBV7-9 and TRBJ1-1, with a possible D match to TRBD1 (5 bases). V was trimmed by 3 bases and J by 1 base, leaving 15 bases between them. Germline CDR1 reads SEHNR; CDR2 reads FQNEAQ (reference sequence). The CDR3 spans 16 residues. CDR3 sequence (DNA): TGTGCCAGCAGCTTCTTTAGGGGCTGGGGGAACACTGAAGCTTTCTTT. Translation gives CASSFFRGWGNTEAFF. Full variable domain (outside the CDR3, taken from reference TRBV7-9 and TRBJ1-1): DTGVSQNPRHKITKRGQNVTFRCDPISEHNRLYWYRQTLGQGPEFLTYFQNEAQLEKSRLLSDRFSAERPKGSFSTLEIQRTEQGDSAMYLCASSFFRGWGNTEAFFGQGTRLTVV.

The DNA for the CDR3 is TGTGCCAGCAGTTGGACTCCGAACCCCACAGATACGCAGTATTTT. It is translated as CASSWTPNPTDTQYF. The chain joins TRBV6-5 to TRBJ2-3, with D perhaps TRBD2 (5 bases). Trimming took 4 bases from V and 2 from J, leaving 13 bases between them. Germline CDR1 and CDR2: MNHEY and SVGAGI. The CDR3 length is 15 residues.

V gene TRBV18 combines with J gene TRBJ1-5; TRBD1 aligns across 8 bases. This CDR3 region has 14 residues. Losses at the gene ends were 3 bases for V and 8 bases for J; bases not matched to a gene: 6. The V gene's germline CDR1 is KGHSH and CDR2 LQKENI. CDR3 nucleotide sequence: TGTGCCAGCTCACCGCAACCGACAGGGGAGCCCCAGCATTTT. This gives the protein CASSPQPTGEPQHF.

The chain combines TRBV9 with TRBJ2-2; D is ambiguous. V was trimmed by 0 bases and J by 3 bases, leaving 3 bases between them. The germline gives CDR1 SGDLS, CDR2 YYNGEE. The length of the CDR3 is 13 residues. The CDR3 DNA follows: TGTGCCAGCAGCGTAGCGGACACCGGGGAGCTGTTTTTT. This gives the protein CASSVADTGELFF.

V and J are TRBV7-2 and TRBJ1-2; possibly TRBD1 for D (6 bases). V was cut by 3 bases and J by 7 bases, with 12 bases left in between. The CDR3 has 13 residues. Germline CDR1 is SGHTA and CDR2 is FQGNSA. The CDR3, as DNA: TGTGCCAGCAGCTTGACGTCAGGGGCTGGCTACACCTTC. Translation: CASSLTSGAGYTF.

The gene calls are TRBV27 and TRBJ2-2; TRBD1 aligns across 7 bases. Per the germline V gene, CDR1 is MNHEY and CDR2 is SMNVEV (reference sequence). Trimming cost V 5 bases and J 8 bases; bases outside gene matches: 11. The CDR3 is 15 amino acids. The CDR3 DNA reads as TGTGCCAGCAGTCTAAGCGGACAGGCCCCGGGGGAGCTGTTTTTT. It yields the protein CASSLSGQAPGELFF.

V usage is TRBV18 and J usage is TRBJ2-7; a possible D gene is TRBD1 (5 bases). The length of the CDR3 is 13 residues. The germline CDR1 and CDR2 sequences are KGHSH and LQKENI. V dropped 3 bases and J dropped 1 base, with 7 bases sitting between them. DNA for the CDR3: TGTGCCAGCTCACCTAGACAGTCCTACGAGCAGTACTTC. Protein sequence: CASSPRQSYEQYF.

The chain couples TRBV18 to TRBJ2-2; 7 bases line up with TRBD1. V lost 1 base to trimming and J lost 6 bases; unmatched junction nucleotides: 5. The CDR3 is 15 amino acids. The germline V gene encodes CDR1 KGHSH and CDR2 LQKENI. The CDR3 nucleotides read TGTGCCAGCTCACCACTGAGGGGGCGCGCCGGGGAGCTGTTTTTT. It yields the protein CASSPLRGRAGELFF.

This chain joins TRBV6-5 and TRBJ1-1, with D hard to call. This CDR3 spans 15 amino acids. The germline V gene encodes CDR1 MNHEY and CDR2 SVGAGI. The germline V and J ends were trimmed by 0 bases and 4 bases, with 12 bases remaining between them. The CDR3 DNA is TGTGCCAGCAGTTACTCTTTGGGCGTCTCCACTGAAGCTTTCTTT. As protein: CASSYSLGVSTEAFF.

This chain links TRBV27 with TRBJ1-6; D not resolved. Trimming took 6 bases from V and 10 from J, leaving 13 bases between them. Per the germline V gene, CDR1 is MNHEY and CDR2 is SMNVEV (reference sequence). The CDR3 loop spans 13 amino acids. CDR3 in DNA: TGTGCCAGCAGCCGGGATTGGCAATCACCCCTCCACTTT. The encoded protein is CASSRDWQSPLHF.

This chain links TRBV5-1 with TRBJ1-2; 8 nucleotides match TRBD1. The CDR3 loop spans 15 amino acids. V gave up 0 bases and J gave up 4 bases; unmatched junction bases: 5. Germline V lookup: CDR1 SGHRS, CDR2 YFSETQ. Here the CDR3 reads CASSLDGQGPYGYTF. CDR3 DNA sequence: TGCGCCAGCAGCTTGGATGGACAGGGACCCTATGGCTACACCTTC.

The rearrangement links TRBV7-2 to TRBJ1-2; D might be TRBD1 (5 bases). V was pared by 1 base and J by 0 bases, with 6 bases between. The CDR3 has 14 amino acids. Germline CDR1 is SGHTA and CDR2 is FQGNSA. Here the CDR3 DNA reads TGTGCCAGCAGCTTAGGGGGCGCTAACTATGGCTACACCTTC. Amino acid sequence: CASSLGGANYGYTF.

The CDR3 DNA reads TGCAGCGTGGGACAGACCGTCTACGAGCAGTACTTC. Amino acid sequence: CSVGQTVYEQYF. The rearrangement uses TRBV29-1 and TRBJ2-7, with 7 bases aligning to TRBD1. The germline gives CDR1 SQVTM, CDR2 ANQGSEA. This CDR3 spans 12 amino acids. The V segment lost 6 bases and the J segment 3 bases; nucleotides outside the gene matches: 5.

The chain joins TRBV9 to TRBJ2-2; 7 bases are shared with TRBD2. This CDR3 is built from 15 residues. Unmatched junction bases numbered 3, after V lost 0 bases and J lost 4 bases. The germline V gene has CDR1 SGDLS and CDR2 YYNGEE. Here the CDR3 DNA reads TGTGCCAGCAGCGTAGGAGCGGGGCTCACCGGGGAGCTGTTTTTT. Translation: CASSVGAGLTGELFF. Drawing the rest from reference TRBV9 and TRBJ2-2, the complete variable domain is DSGVTQTPKHLITATGQRVTLRCSPRSGDLSVYWYQQSLDQGLQFLIQYYNGEERAKGNILERFSAQQFPDLHSELNLSSLELGDSALYFCASSVGAGLTGELFFGEGSRLTVL.

V is TRBV29-1 and J is TRBJ1-2, with D possibly matching TRBD1 (6 bases). Germline V gives CDR1 SQVTM, CDR2 ANQGSEA. CDR3 size: 11 residues. The V gene lost 7 bases and the J gene lost 8 bases, with 14 bases spanning the gap. The DNA for the CDR3 is TGCAGCGCTAGCACAGGGTCGGGCTACACCTTC. Residues: CSASTGSGYTF.

The chain recombines TRBV28 with TRBJ1-1; TRBD1 agrees at 7 bases. The CDR3 has 11 residues. Germline lookup yields CDR1 MDHEN and CDR2 SYDVKM. With V trimmed by 6 bases and J by 8 bases, 3 bases remained unmatched. The CDR3 loop reads CASRTGPEAFF. The CDR3 DNA reads TGTGCCAGCAGGACAGGGCCCGAAGCTTTCTTT.

This clone was counted once. The V gene is TRBV5-1, the J gene TRBJ1-1; no reliable D call. V lost 7 bases to trimming and J lost 0 bases, with 10 bases between them. CDR3 length equals 13 residues. The V gene's germline CDR1 is SGHRS and CDR2 YFSETQ. The CDR3 sequence: CASSATVNTEAFF. The CDR3 DNA is TGCGCCAGCTCGGCAACAGTGAACACTGAAGCTTTCTTT.

This clone was recorded a few times. Other nucleotide sequences from this sample produce the same CDR3. The J gene is TRBJ1-3, the V gene TRBV5-1; D unresolved. Germline assignment: CDR1 SGHRS and CDR2 YFSETQ. The V and J ends lost 2 bases and 0 bases respectively, with 6 bases between them. This CDR3 spans 14 amino acids. This chain's CDR3 is CASSLTGSGNTIYF. The CDR3 bases are TGCGCCAGCAGCTTAACGGGCTCTGGAAACACCATATATTTT.

V and J are TRBV7-8 and TRBJ2-7; 14 bases fit TRBD2. This CDR3 has 15 amino acids. Germline CDR1 is SGHVS and CDR2 is FQNEAQ. Losses at the gene ends were 5 bases for V and 6 bases for J; bases not matched to a gene: 6. This CDR3 reads CASSITTSGRGEQYF. The CDR3 nucleotides read TGTGCCAGCAGCATTACGACTAGCGGGAGGGGCGAGCAGTACTTC.

CDR3 amino acids: CASSLEPGLTTLGANVLTF. Here the CDR3 DNA reads TGCGCCAGCAGCCTAGAACCGGGACTCACGACTCTGGGGGCCAACGTCCTGACTTTC. The chain couples TRBV4-1 to TRBJ2-6; possibly TRBD2 for D (6 bases). The germline CDR1 and CDR2 sequences are MGHRA and YSYEKL. The V end was cut by 4 bases, the J end by 4 bases, with 23 bases between. This CDR3 is built from 19 residues.

The genes are TRBV5-5 and TRBJ2-2; no clear D gene. The V gene's germline CDR1 is SGHKS and CDR2 YYEKEE (reference sequence). The V end was cut by 1 base, the J end by 0 bases, with 7 bases between. The CDR3 sequence is 15 residues long. Written as DNA, the CDR3 is TGTGCCAGCAGCTTGTACTTCACGAACACCGGGGAGCTGTTTTTT. It encodes CASSLYFTNTGELFF.